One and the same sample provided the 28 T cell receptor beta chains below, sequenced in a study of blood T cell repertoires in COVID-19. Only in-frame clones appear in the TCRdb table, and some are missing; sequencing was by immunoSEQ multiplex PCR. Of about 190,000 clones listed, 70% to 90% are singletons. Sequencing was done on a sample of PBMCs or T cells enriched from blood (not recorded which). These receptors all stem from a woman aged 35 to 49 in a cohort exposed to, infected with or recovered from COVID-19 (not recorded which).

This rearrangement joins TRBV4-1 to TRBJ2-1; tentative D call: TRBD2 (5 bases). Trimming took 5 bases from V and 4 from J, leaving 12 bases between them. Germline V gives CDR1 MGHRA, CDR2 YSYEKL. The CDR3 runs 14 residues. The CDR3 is CASSYWTGYNEQFF. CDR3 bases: TGCGCCAGCAGCTACTGGACGGGGTACAATGAGCAGTTCTTC.

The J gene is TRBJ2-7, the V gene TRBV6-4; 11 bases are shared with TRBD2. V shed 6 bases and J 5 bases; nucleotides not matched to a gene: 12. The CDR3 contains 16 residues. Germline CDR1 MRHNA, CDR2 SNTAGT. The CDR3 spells CASRGGSGRARNEQYF. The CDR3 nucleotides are TGTGCCAGCAGGGGGGGTAGCGGGAGGGCCCGAAACGAGCAGTACTTC.

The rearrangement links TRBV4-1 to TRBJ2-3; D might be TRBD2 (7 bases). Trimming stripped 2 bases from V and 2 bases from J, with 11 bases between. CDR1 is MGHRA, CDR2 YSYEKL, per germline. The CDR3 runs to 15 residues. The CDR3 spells CASSQIAGATDTQYF. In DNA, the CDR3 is TGCGCCAGCAGCCAAATTGCGGGGGCCACAGATACGCAGTATTTT.

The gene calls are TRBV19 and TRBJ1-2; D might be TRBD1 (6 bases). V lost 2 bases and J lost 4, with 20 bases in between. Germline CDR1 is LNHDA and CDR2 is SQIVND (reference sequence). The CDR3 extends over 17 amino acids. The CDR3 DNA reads TGTGCCAGTAGTATAACGGGGGGGCCCCGAGGTACCTATGGCTACACCTTC. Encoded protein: CASSITGGPRGTYGYTF.

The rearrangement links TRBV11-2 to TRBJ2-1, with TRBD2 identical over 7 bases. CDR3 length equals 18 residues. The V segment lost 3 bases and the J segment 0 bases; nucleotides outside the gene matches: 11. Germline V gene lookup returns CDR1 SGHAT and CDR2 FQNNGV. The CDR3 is CASSFPDNLADSYNEQFF. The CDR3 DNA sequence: TGTGCCAGCAGCTTCCCAGACAATCTAGCGGACTCCTACAATGAGCAGTTCTTC.

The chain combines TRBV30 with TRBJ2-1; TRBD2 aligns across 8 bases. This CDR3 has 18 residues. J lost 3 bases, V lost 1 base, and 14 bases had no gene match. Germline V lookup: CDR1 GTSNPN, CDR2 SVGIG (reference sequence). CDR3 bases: TGTGCCTGGAGTGGACTAGCGACCGAGCCCCGGCACTACAATGAGCAGTTCTTC. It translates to CAWSGLATEPRHYNEQFF.

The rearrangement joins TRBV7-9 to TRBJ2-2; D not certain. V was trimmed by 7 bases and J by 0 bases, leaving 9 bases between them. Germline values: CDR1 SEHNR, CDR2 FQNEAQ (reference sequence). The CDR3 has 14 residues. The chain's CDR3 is CASTSRANTGELFF. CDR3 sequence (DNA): TGTGCCAGCACCTCACGCGCGAACACCGGGGAGCTGTTTTTT.

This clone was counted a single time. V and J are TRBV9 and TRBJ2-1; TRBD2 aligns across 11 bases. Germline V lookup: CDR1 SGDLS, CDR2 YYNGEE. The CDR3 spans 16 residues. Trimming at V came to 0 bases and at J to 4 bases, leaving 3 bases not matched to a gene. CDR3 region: CASSVGASGGYNEQFF. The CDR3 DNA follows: TGTGCCAGCAGCGTAGGTGCTAGCGGGGGGTACAATGAGCAGTTCTTC.

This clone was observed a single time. CDR3 bases: TGCAGCGTTGTGGGGGGAGCTAACTATGGCTACACCTTC. Translated: CSVVGGANYGYTF. This chain joins TRBV29-1 and TRBJ1-2; TRBD1 is a possible D gene (5 bases). Trimming took 4 bases from V and 0 from J, leaving 9 bases between them. Germline loops: CDR1 SQVTM, CDR2 ANQGSEA. CDR3 length: 13 residues.

The CDR3 spells CASRGGVRTNEKLFF. The CDR3, as DNA: TGCGCCAGCAGGGGAGGGGTTCGCACTAATGAAAAACTGTTTTTT. This chain uses TRBV10-2 with TRBJ1-4; D may be TRBD1 (5 bases). The germline V and J ends were trimmed by 6 bases and 2 bases, with 13 bases remaining between them. The germline gives CDR1 WSHSY, CDR2 SAAADI. The CDR3 contains 15 residues.

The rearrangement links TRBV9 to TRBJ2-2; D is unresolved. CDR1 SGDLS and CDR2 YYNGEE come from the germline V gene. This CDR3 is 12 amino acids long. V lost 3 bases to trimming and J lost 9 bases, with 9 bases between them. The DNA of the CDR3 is TGTGCCAGCAGCGCACACCCCCGGGAGCTGTTTTTT. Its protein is CASSAHPRELFF. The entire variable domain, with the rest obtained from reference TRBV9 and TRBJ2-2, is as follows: DSGVTQTPKHLITATGQRVTLRCSPRSGDLSVYWYQQSLDQGLQFLIQYYNGEERAKGNILERFSAQQFPDLHSELNLSSLELGDSALYFCASSAHPRELFFGEGSRLTVL.

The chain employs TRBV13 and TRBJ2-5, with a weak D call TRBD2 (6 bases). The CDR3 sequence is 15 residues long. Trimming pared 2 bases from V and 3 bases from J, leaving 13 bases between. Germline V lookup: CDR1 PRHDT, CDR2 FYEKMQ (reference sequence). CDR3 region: CASSLRAGPEETQYF. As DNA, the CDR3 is TGTGCCAGCAGCTTACGGGCGGGGCCCGAAGAGACCCAGTACTTC.

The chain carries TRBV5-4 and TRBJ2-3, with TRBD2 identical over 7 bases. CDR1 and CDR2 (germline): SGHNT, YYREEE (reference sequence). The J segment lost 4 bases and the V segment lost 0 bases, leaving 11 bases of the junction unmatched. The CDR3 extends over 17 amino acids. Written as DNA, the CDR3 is TGTGCCAGCAGCTTGGCCGAGAAGAGCGGGGAGCCAGATACGCAGTATTTT. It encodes CASSLAEKSGEPDTQYF.

The CDR3 region has the DNA TGTGCCAGCAGCTTAGATCTCGGGACCTACGAGCAGTACTTC. Translating it yields CASSLDLGTYEQYF. V is TRBV7-2 and J is TRBJ2-7; D perhaps matches TRBD2 (5 bases). Trimming removed 1 base at V and 2 bases at J, with 9 bases between. Germline CDR1 is SGHTA and CDR2 is FQGNSA. The CDR3 is 14 amino acids. Based on the CDR3 plus reference TRBV7-2 and TRBJ2-7, the full variable domain is GAGVSQSPSNKVTEKGKDVELRCDPISGHTALYWYRQSLGQGLEFLIYFQGNSAPDKSGLPSDRFSAERTGGSVSTLTIQRTQQEDSAVYLCASSLDLGTYEQYFGPGTRLTVT.

CDR3 DNA sequence: TGTGCCATGACAGGGGGCTTTGGAAACACCATATATTTT. Its translation is CAMTGGFGNTIYF. The J gene is TRBJ1-3, the V gene TRBV6-4, with TRBD1 matching over 10 bases. V lost 10 bases, J lost 3 bases, and 3 bases stayed unmatched. In germline, CDR1 is MRHNA, CDR2 SNTAGT. The CDR3 spans 13 residues.

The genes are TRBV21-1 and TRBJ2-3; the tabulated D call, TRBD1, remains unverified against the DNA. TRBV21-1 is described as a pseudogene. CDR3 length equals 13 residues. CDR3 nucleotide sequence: TGTGCCAGCAGCAAAATCTGGCCAGATACGCAGTATTTT. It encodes CASSKIWPDTQYF.

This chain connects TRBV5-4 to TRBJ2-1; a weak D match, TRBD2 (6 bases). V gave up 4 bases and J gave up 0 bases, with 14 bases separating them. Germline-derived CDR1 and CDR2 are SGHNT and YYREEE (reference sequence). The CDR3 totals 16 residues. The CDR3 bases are TGTGCCAGCAGCCGAGGGACTCCAAGCTCCTACAATGAGCAGTTCTTC. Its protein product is CASSRGTPSSYNEQFF.

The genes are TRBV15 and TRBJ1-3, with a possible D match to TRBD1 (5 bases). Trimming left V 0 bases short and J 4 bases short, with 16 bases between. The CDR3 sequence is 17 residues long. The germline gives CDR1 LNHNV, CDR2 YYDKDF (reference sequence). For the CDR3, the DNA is TGTGCCACCAGCAGAGATGCGGGGGTTGGGGCAGGAAACACCATATATTTT. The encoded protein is CATSRDAGVGAGNTIYF.

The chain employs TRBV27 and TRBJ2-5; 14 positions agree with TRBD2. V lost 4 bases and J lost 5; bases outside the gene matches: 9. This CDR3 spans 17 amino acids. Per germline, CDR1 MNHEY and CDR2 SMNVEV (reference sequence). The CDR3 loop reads CASSWGTSGGSEETQYF. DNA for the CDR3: TGTGCCAGCAGTTGGGGGACTAGCGGGGGATCGGAGGAGACCCAGTACTTC.

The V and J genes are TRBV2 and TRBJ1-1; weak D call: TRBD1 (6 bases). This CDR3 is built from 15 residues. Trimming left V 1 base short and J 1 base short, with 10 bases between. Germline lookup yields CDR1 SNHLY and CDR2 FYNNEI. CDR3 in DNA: TGTGCCAGCAGTGAAGGGGACACACAGAACACTGAAGCTTTCTTT. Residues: CASSEGDTQNTEAFF.

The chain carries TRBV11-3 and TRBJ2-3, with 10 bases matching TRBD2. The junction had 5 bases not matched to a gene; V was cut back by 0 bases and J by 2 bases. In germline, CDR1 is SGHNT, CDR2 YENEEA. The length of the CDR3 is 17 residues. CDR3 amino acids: CASSLDLTSGNTDTQYF. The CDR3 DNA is TGTGCCAGCAGCTTAGATTTAACTAGCGGGAACACAGATACGCAGTATTTT. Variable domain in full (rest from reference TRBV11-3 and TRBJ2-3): EAGVVQSPRYKIIEKKQPVAFWCNPISGHNTLYWYLQNLGQGPELLIRYENEEAVDDSQLPKDRFSAERLKGVDSTLKIQPAELGDSAVYLCASSLDLTSGNTDTQYFGPGTRLTVL.

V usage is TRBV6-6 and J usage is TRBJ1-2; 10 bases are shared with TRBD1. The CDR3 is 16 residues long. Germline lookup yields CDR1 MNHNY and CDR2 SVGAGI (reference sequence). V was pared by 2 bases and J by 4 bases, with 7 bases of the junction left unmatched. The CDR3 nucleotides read TGTGCCAGCAGTTACGAGCTGACAGGGGGCGCCTATGGCTACACCTTC. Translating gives CASSYELTGGAYGYTF.

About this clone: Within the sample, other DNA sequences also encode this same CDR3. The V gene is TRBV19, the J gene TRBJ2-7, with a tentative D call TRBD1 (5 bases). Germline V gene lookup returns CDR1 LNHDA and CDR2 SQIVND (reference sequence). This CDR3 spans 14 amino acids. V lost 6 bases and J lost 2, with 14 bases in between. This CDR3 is CASSLQGRTYEQYF. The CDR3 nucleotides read TGTGCCAGTAGCCTCCAGGGTAGGACCTACGAGCAGTACTTC.

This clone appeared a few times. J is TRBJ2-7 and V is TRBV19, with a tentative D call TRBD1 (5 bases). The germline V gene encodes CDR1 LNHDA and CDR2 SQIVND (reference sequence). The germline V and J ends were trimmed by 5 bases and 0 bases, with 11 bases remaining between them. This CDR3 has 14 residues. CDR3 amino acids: CASSPVRASYEQYF. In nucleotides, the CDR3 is TGTGCCAGTAGTCCAGTCAGGGCCTCCTACGAGCAGTACTTC.

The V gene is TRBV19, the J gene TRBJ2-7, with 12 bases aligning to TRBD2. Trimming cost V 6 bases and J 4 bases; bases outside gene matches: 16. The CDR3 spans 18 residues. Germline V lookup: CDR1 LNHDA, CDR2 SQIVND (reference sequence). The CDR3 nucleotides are TGTGCCAGTAGCCGGGGACTAGCGGGCTCCCCCCGGGGGTACGAGCAGTACTTC. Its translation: CASSRGLAGSPRGYEQYF. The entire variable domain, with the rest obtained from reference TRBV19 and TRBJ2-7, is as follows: DGGITQSPKYLFRKEGQNVTLSCEQNLNHDAMYWYRQDPGQGLRLIYYSQIVNDFQKGDIAEGYSVSREKKESFPLTVTSAQKNPTAFYLCASSRGLAGSPRGYEQYFGPGTRLTVT.

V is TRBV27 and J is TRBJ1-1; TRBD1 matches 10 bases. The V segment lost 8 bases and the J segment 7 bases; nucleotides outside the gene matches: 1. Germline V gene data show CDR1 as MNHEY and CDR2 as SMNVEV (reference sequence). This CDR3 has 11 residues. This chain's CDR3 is CASGQGDEAFF. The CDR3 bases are TGTGCCAGCGGACAGGGGGATGAAGCTTTCTTT.

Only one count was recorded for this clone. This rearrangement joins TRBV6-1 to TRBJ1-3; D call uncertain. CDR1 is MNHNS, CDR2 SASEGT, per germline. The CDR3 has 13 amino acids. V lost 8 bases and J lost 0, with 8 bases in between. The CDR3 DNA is TGTGCCAGCTCAGGTTCCTCTGGAAACACCATATATTTT. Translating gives CASSGSSGNTIYF.

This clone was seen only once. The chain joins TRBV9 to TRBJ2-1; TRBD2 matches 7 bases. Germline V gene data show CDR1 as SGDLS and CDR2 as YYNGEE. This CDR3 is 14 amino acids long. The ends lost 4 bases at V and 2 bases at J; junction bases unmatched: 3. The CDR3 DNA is TGTGCCAGCAGCCTCGGGAGGCCCTACAATGAGCAGTTCTTC. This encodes CASSLGRPYNEQFF.